One sample yielded the 26 T cell receptor beta chains listed below, sequenced in a study of blood T cell repertoires in COVID-19. Sequencing used immunoSEQ multiplex PCR; TCRdb keeps in-frame clones, though not all of them. The repertoire holds roughly 330,000 clones, 85% to 90% seen once, with over 9.5% in the top ten. What was sequenced was PBMCs or T cells enriched from blood (not recorded which). The receptors derive from a woman aged 18-29 years who had recovered from COVID-19.

This chain joins TRBV27 and TRBJ2-7, with TRBD1 matching over 10 bases. The CDR3 extends over 17 amino acids. CDR1 and CDR2 (germline): MNHEY, SMNVEV (reference sequence). Losses at the gene ends were 0 bases for V and 3 bases for J; bases not matched to a gene: 8. CDR3 in DNA: TGTGCCAGCAGTTTATCCCTCAAGGGGACAGGGGTCTACGAGCAGTACTTC. Translated: CASSLSLKGTGVYEQYF.

The chain is built from TRBV7-3 and TRBJ1-2, with D possibly TRBD1 on 6 matching bases. CDR3 size: 14 residues. The germline V and J ends were trimmed by 5 bases and 7 bases, with 17 bases remaining between them. Germline loops: CDR1 SGHTA, CDR2 FQGTGA. CDR3 bases: TGTGCCAGCAGCCCTGGATCCCAGGGGAGTGGCTACACCTTC. Translating it yields CASSPGSQGSGYTF.

V usage is TRBV4-1 and J usage is TRBJ2-7; D gene uncertain. Trimming cost V 0 bases and J 0 bases, with 12 bases left between them. CDR1 and CDR2 from the germline V gene are MGHRA and YSYEKL. The CDR3 loop spans 16 amino acids. CDR3 sequence reads: CASSQDSTRLSYEQYF. CDR3 DNA sequence: TGCGCCAGCAGCCAAGATTCGACCAGGCTCTCCTACGAGCAGTACTTC.

In regard to this clone: This specimen includes other DNA sequences encoding the same CDR3. The rearrangement joins TRBV2 to TRBJ1-1; 9 nucleotides align to TRBD1. CDR3 length: 13 residues. CDR1 and CDR2 from the germline V gene are SNHLY and FYNNEI. The junction had 1 base not matched to a gene; V was cut back by 3 bases and J by 5 bases. CDR3 DNA sequence: TGTGCCAGCAGTGACGGACAGGGGACTGAAGCTTTCTTT. Its protein product is CASSDGQGTEAFF.

With respect to this clone: Other DNA sequences in this sample translate to the same CDR3. The chain is built from TRBV6-1 and TRBJ2-5; 8 bases are shared with TRBD1. The CDR3 runs to 12 residues. Trimming cost V 6 bases and J 3 bases; bases outside gene matches: 0. The germline CDR1 and CDR2 sequences are MNHNS and SASEGT. The CDR3 region is CASRDREETQYF. The CDR3 region has the DNA TGTGCCAGCAGGGACAGGGAAGAGACCCAGTACTTC.

J is TRBJ1-2 and V is TRBV2; D is uncertain. There are 13 residues in the CDR3. Germline loops: CDR1 SNHLY, CDR2 FYNNEI. Trimming took 3 bases from V and 1 from J, leaving 6 bases between them. The CDR3 reads CASSDDFNYGYTF. The CDR3, as DNA: TGTGCCAGCAGTGACGACTTTAACTATGGCTACACCTTC.

The V gene is TRBV13, the J gene TRBJ2-2; 13 nucleotides match TRBD2. Unmatched junction bases numbered 0, after V lost 0 bases and J lost 5 bases. Germline lookup yields CDR1 PRHDT and CDR2 FYEKMQ (reference sequence). There are 16 residues in the CDR3. CDR3 loop: CASSLGLAGGTGELFF. The CDR3, as DNA: TGTGCCAGCAGCTTAGGACTAGCGGGAGGGACCGGGGAGCTGTTTTTT.

This chain links TRBV3-1 (or the pseudogene TRBV3-2) with TRBJ1-6; possibly TRBD1 for D (5 bases). Germline V CDR1 and CDR2: LGHDT, YNNKEL (reference sequence). The CDR3 contains 14 residues. Trimming shortened V by 0 bases and J by 7 bases, and 7 bases separated the two germline ends. The CDR3 region is CASSQEGGNSPLHF. DNA for the CDR3: TGTGCCAGCAGCCAAGAGGGGGGGAATTCACCCCTCCACTTT.

The V gene is TRBV5-1, the J gene TRBJ1-1; TRBD1 aligns across 7 bases. This CDR3 is built from 14 residues. The V gene's germline CDR1 is SGHRS and CDR2 YFSETQ. Trimming at V came to 1 base and at J to 2 bases, leaving 2 bases not matched to a gene. The CDR3 loop reads CASSLRQGNTEAFF. CDR3 DNA: TGCGCCAGCAGCTTGAGACAGGGAAACACTGAAGCTTTCTTT. The full variable domain, in which reference TRBV5-1 and TRBJ1-1 provide the parts outside the CDR3, is KAGVTQTPRYLIKTRGQQVTLSCSPISGHRSVSWYQQTPGQGLQFLFEYFSETQRNKGNFPGRFSGRQFSNSRSEMNVSTLELGDSALYLCASSLRQGNTEAFFGQGTRLTVV.

The J gene is TRBJ2-5, the V gene TRBV3-1 (or the pseudogene TRBV3-2), with D uncertain. Trimming shortened V by 1 base and J by 4 bases, and 10 bases separated the two germline ends. There are 14 residues in the CDR3. Germline V lookup: CDR1 LGHDT, CDR2 YNNKEL (reference sequence). CDR3 in DNA: TGTGCCAGCAGCCAAGCTATCCTAGGAGAGACCCAGTACTTC. Translation: CASSQAILGETQYF.

The chain couples TRBV4-1 to TRBJ1-5; 8 bases are a match to TRBD1. J lost 6 bases, V lost 1 base, and 5 bases had no gene match. CDR3 length: 15 residues. CDR1 and CDR2 from the germline V gene are MGHRA and YSYEKL. CDR3 sequence: CASSQVPGGSQPQHF. The DNA for the CDR3 is TGCGCCAGCAGCCAAGTTCCAGGGGGCTCTCAGCCCCAGCATTTT.

In its sample, this clone was seen many times. The chain recombines TRBV24-1 with TRBJ2-1, with a tentative D call TRBD2 (5 bases). Per germline, CDR1 KGHDR and CDR2 SFDVKD. This CDR3 has 12 amino acids. The V end lost 2 bases, the J end lost 8 bases, and 6 bases lay between the germline ends. CDR3 region: CATSDWGDEQFF. CDR3 DNA: TGTGCCACCAGTGATTGGGGAGATGAGCAGTTCTTC.

The V and J genes are TRBV30 and TRBJ2-1, with 10 bases aligning to TRBD2. Losses at the gene ends were 4 bases for V and 4 bases for J; bases not matched to a gene: 10. Germline V gives CDR1 GTSNPN, CDR2 SVGIG (reference sequence). This CDR3 is 16 amino acids long. The CDR3: CAWKLAGAEFYNEQFF. CDR3 coding DNA: TGTGCCTGGAAGCTAGCGGGGGCGGAGTTTTACAATGAGCAGTTCTTC.

This clone has more than one count but fewer than ten. V gene TRBV7-9 combines with J gene TRBJ1-4; 7 bases fit TRBD1. The germline V gene encodes CDR1 SEHNR and CDR2 FQNEAQ (reference sequence). CDR3 length: 15 residues. With V trimmed by 5 bases and J by 7 bases, 10 bases remained unmatched. In DNA form, the CDR3 reads TGTGCCAGCAGCCCCTGGACAGGAGGGAGTGAAAAACTGTTTTTT. Its protein is CASSPWTGGSEKLFF.

The V gene is TRBV5-6, the J gene TRBJ2-5; D is unclear. The germline gives CDR1 SGHDT, CDR2 YYEEEE. The V end lost 6 bases, the J end lost 1 base, and 16 bases lay between the germline ends. The CDR3 spans 15 residues. CDR3 sequence reads: CASTPSGLLQETQYF. CDR3 in DNA: TGTGCCAGCACCCCTTCCGGTTTGCTCCAAGAGACCCAGTACTTC.

This chain joins TRBV30 and TRBJ1-4; TRBD1 is a possible D gene (5 bases). Germline V CDR1 and CDR2: GTSNPN, SVGIG (reference sequence). V was trimmed by 7 bases and J by 5 bases, leaving 11 bases between them. This CDR3 is built from 12 residues. CDR3 in DNA: TGTGCCTCGATGGAGGGGAATGAAAAACTGTTTTTT. This codes for CASMEGNEKLFF.

The chain combines TRBV5-8 with TRBJ1-6; 8 bases line up with TRBD1. This CDR3 comprises 13 residues. V shed 7 bases, J shed 9 bases, and the junction held 6 bases outside the gene matches. Germline lookup yields CDR1 SGHTS and CDR2 YDEGEE. The CDR3 here is CASSGTGGSPLHF. The CDR3, as DNA: TGTGCCAGCTCCGGGACAGGCGGTTCACCCCTCCACTTT.

Concerning this clone itself: This CDR3 is also generated by other DNA sequences in the sample. In DNA, the CDR3 is TGTGCCAGCAGTTCACTAACAGGGGGCCATCAGCCCCAGCATTTT. Translated, it gives CASSSLTGGHQPQHF. This chain uses TRBV28 with TRBJ1-5; 9 bases agree with TRBD1. This CDR3 spans 15 amino acids. The germline gives CDR1 MDHEN, CDR2 SYDVKM. V shed 4 bases, J shed 5 bases, and the junction held 6 bases outside the gene matches.

V is TRBV6-5 and J is TRBJ1-1; D uncertain. CDR3 length equals 13 residues. CDR1 and CDR2 from the germline V gene are MNHEY and SVGAGI. Trimming took off 6 bases at V and 1 base at J, with 9 bases between the two ends. CDR3 region: CASRRSKNTEAFF. As DNA, the CDR3 is TGTGCCAGCAGGCGGAGCAAGAACACTGAAGCTTTCTTT.

This sequence joins TRBV24-1 and TRBJ1-1, with 10 bases fitting TRBD1. The junction had 4 bases not matched to a gene; V was cut back by 3 bases and J by 4 bases. Looked up from germline, CDR1 is KGHDR and CDR2 is SFDVKD. This CDR3 comprises 15 residues. The CDR3 DNA is TGTGCCACCAGTGATGCACGGACAGGGGGCACTGAAGCTTTCTTT. Translation gives CATSDARTGGTEAFF.

This chain links TRBV6-5 with TRBJ2-1; 7 bases are a match to TRBD2. Germline loops: CDR1 MNHEY, CDR2 SVGAGI. The CDR3 length is 15 residues. Losses at the gene ends were 2 bases for V and 10 bases for J; bases not matched to a gene: 11. The DNA of the CDR3 is TGTGCCAGCAGTTACGGGGCGGGAGCCTCTCGGGAGCAGTTCTTC. It codes for CASSYGAGASREQFF.

The sample holds a few counts of this clone. The CDR3, as DNA: TGTGCCAGCAGCTTAACCCCCGGCGGGGAGCAGTACTTC. Its protein is CASSLTPGGEQYF. V gene TRBV7-3 combines with J gene TRBJ2-7; TRBD2 might be the D (5 bases). Germline V gene data show CDR1 as SGHTA and CDR2 as FQGTGA. Trimming removed 0 bases at V and 7 bases at J, with 10 bases between. There are 13 residues in the CDR3.

The CDR3 DNA reads TGTGCCAGCAGTTTTCCTGAACAGCTTAACTATGGCTACACCTTC. It codes for CASSFPEQLNYGYTF. The J gene is TRBJ1-2, the V gene TRBV28; D not resolved. The germline V gene has CDR1 MDHEN and CDR2 SYDVKM. The V and J ends lost 3 bases and 1 base respectively, with 12 bases between them. The CDR3 length is 15 residues.

This clone was seen a few times. This chain connects TRBV18 to TRBJ1-1, with 8 positions matching TRBD1. The CDR3 spans 13 residues. Germline assignment: CDR1 KGHSH and CDR2 LQKENI. Unmatched junction bases numbered 1, after V lost 0 bases and J lost 7 bases. Written as DNA, the CDR3 is TGTGCCAGCTCACCACCCGGGACAGGTGAAGCTTTCTTT. Protein: CASSPPGTGEAFF.

V is TRBV7-6 and J is TRBJ1-1; possible D gene TRBD1, 5 bases. CDR3 size: 13 residues. V dropped 2 bases and J dropped 5 bases, with 9 bases sitting between them. The germline V gene encodes CDR1 SGHVS and CDR2 FNYEAQ. As DNA, the CDR3 is TGTGCCAGCAGCTTATGGGGGGATACTGAAGCTTTCTTT. This gives the protein CASSLWGDTEAFF.

Here the CDR3 reads CASSKSGTSYNEQFF. In DNA form, the CDR3 reads TGTGCCAGCAGCAAATCCGGGACTAGTTACAATGAGCAGTTCTTC. The chain has TRBV3-1 (or the pseudogene TRBV3-2) and TRBJ2-1; 8 bases are shared with TRBD2. The germline V gene encodes CDR1 LGHDT and CDR2 YNNKEL (reference sequence). V lost 5 bases and J lost 4; bases outside the gene matches: 7. The CDR3 has 15 amino acids.